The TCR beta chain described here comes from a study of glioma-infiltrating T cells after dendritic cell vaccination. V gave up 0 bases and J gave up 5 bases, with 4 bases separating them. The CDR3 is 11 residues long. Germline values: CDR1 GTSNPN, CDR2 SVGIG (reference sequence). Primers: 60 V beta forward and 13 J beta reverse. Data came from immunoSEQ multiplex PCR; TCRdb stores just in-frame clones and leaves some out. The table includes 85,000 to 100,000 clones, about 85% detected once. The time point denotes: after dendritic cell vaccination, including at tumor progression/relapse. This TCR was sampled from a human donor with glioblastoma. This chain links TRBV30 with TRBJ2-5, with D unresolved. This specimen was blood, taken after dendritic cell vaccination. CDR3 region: CAWSVGETQYF. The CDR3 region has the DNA TGTGCCTGGAGTGTCGGGGAGACCCAGTACTTC.